Following are 17 T cell receptor beta chains from one sample sequenced in a study of technical replicates of blood from a handful of donors. Clones were sequenced by immunoSEQ multiplex PCR, and TCRdb holds only the in-frame ones, with some missing. This sample has about 62,000 clones, with around 87% found just once. Sequenced sample: PBMCs. These receptors were obtained from a human donor in good health. Some clones in this sample may be carry-over from other donors' samples.

The rearrangement links TRBV9 to TRBJ2-3; D is ambiguous. Trimming left V 1 base short and J 3 bases short, with 6 bases between. The germline gives CDR1 SGDLS, CDR2 YYNGEE. There are 13 residues in the CDR3. CDR3: CASSVSPTDTQYF. The CDR3 nucleotides read TGTGCCAGCAGCGTATCCCCTACAGATACGCAGTATTTT.

The chain uses TRBV7-9 and TRBJ2-2, with D unresolved. This CDR3 spans 15 amino acids. Germline CDR1 and CDR2: SEHNR and FQNEAQ (reference sequence). V lost 5 bases, J lost 4 bases, and 14 bases lay in between. Here the CDR3 DNA reads TGTGCCAGCAGCACTATATGGGTACCCACCGGGGAGCTGTTTTTT. This codes for CASSTIWVPTGELFF.

This chain connects TRBV7-2 to TRBJ2-3, with TRBD2 identical over 9 bases. The CDR3 totals 16 residues. V shed 3 bases, J shed 5 bases, and the junction held 9 bases outside the gene matches. Germline assignment: CDR1 SGHTA and CDR2 FQGNSA. This CDR3 is CASSLGSGRLEDTQYF. In DNA, the CDR3 is TGTGCCAGCAGCTTGGGAAGCGGGAGGCTTGAAGATACGCAGTATTTT.

V gene TRBV4-3 combines with J gene TRBJ1-3; 7 positions match TRBD1. CDR3 length: 14 residues. Looked up from germline, CDR1 is LGHNA and CDR2 is YSLEER. The V gene end was trimmed by 4 bases and the J gene end by 7 bases; junction bases not matched to a gene: 7. CDR3 amino acids: CASSLGQPSNTIYF. CDR3 DNA: TGCGCCAGCAGCCTGGGACAGCCTAGCAACACCATATATTTT.

This chain links TRBV5-1 with TRBJ2-2, with D unresolved. The CDR3 covers 14 residues. V was cut by 4 bases and J by 4 bases, with 11 bases left in between. Germline-derived CDR1 and CDR2 are SGHRS and YFSETQ. The CDR3 nucleotides read TGCGCCAGCAGCCCCGGAGCCGTCACCGGGGAGCTGTTTTTT. It specifies CASSPGAVTGELFF.

This clone was found once. The rearrangement uses TRBV6-4 and TRBJ2-5; weak D call: TRBD2 (6 bases). Between the trimmed V and J ends, which lost 4 bases and 5 bases, there was a span of 11 bases. Germline assignment: CDR1 MRHNA and CDR2 SNTAGT. The CDR3 extends over 13 amino acids. The CDR3 DNA sequence: TGTGCCAGCAGTGTGGAGGGAGGCGAGACCCAGTACTTC. Its protein is CASSVEGGETQYF.

The chain uses TRBV4-2 and TRBJ2-7; D might be TRBD1 (6 bases). V shed 2 bases and J shed 2 bases, with 10 bases lying between them. The V gene's germline CDR1 is LGHNA and CDR2 YNFKEQ. The CDR3 sequence is 14 residues long. The CDR3 DNA follows: TGTGCCAGCAGCCAAAACAGGGACCCCTACGAGCAGTACTTC. Encoded protein: CASSQNRDPYEQYF.

The J gene is TRBJ2-3, the V gene TRBV12-5, with D uncertain. CDR1 LGHNT and CDR2 FRNRAP come from the germline V gene. This CDR3 is 13 amino acids long. V gave up 2 bases and J gave up 2 bases, with 5 bases separating them. Here the CDR3 DNA reads TGTGCTAGTGGTTTGATCAACACAGATACGCAGTATTTT. Translating gives CASGLINTDTQYF.

The gene calls are TRBV4-3 and TRBJ1-3; D gene uncertain. The CDR3 is made up of 16 amino acids. Trimming took off 0 bases at V and 0 bases at J, with 9 bases between the two ends. Per germline, CDR1 LGHNA and CDR2 YSLEER. The CDR3 reads CASSQDHRSSGNTIYF. The CDR3 DNA sequence: TGCGCCAGCAGCCAAGATCACCGGAGCTCTGGAAACACCATATATTTT.

The chain is built from TRBV6-4 and TRBJ2-1; 10 nucleotides match TRBD1. CDR3 length: 16 residues. The ends lost 3 bases at V and 8 bases at J; junction bases unmatched: 10. Per germline, CDR1 MRHNA and CDR2 SNTAGT. CDR3 coding DNA: TGTGCCAGCAGTGATACCGGGACAGGGGTACGGGATGAGCAGTTCTTC. It encodes CASSDTGTGVRDEQFF.

The chain carries TRBV4-1 and TRBJ1-2, with D possibly being TRBD1 (5 bases). Germline lookup yields CDR1 MGHRA and CDR2 YSYEKL. Trimming left V 1 base short and J 6 bases short, with 18 bases between. This CDR3 has 16 amino acids. The CDR3 is CASSQGPGGTRDGYTF. The CDR3 DNA reads TGCGCCAGCAGCCAAGGCCCGGGGGGGACGAGAGATGGCTACACCTTC.

The V gene is TRBV7-6, the J gene TRBJ2-7; D is possibly TRBD1 (5 bases). This CDR3 is built from 13 residues. Trimming removed 1 base at V and 6 bases at J, with 10 bases between. Germline V lookup: CDR1 SGHVS, CDR2 FNYEAQ. The CDR3: CASSLVVGAEQYF. DNA for the CDR3: TGTGCCAGCAGCTTAGTAGTAGGGGCCGAGCAGTACTTC.

This rearrangement joins TRBV5-6 to TRBJ2-1; D remains ambiguous. Germline-derived CDR1 and CDR2 are SGHDT and YYEEEE. V lost 0 bases, J lost 10 bases, and 5 bases lay in between. There are 11 residues in the CDR3. The CDR3 is CASSLGREQFF. CDR3 coding DNA: TGTGCCAGCAGCTTGGGTCGGGAGCAGTTCTTC. The full variable domain, completed using reference TRBV5-6 and TRBJ2-1, is DAGVTQSPTHLIKTRGQQVTLRCSPKSGHDTVSWYQQALGQGPQFIFQYYEEEERQRGNFPDRFSGHQFPNYSSELNVNALLLGDSALYLCASSLGREQFFGPGTRLTVL.

This chain uses TRBV7-9 with TRBJ2-3; D is perhaps TRBD2 (5 bases). The CDR3 runs 15 residues. V was pared by 5 bases and J by 0 bases, with 12 bases between. Germline V gene lookup returns CDR1 SEHNR and CDR2 FQNEAQ (reference sequence). CDR3 coding DNA: TGTGCCAGCAGCCCCTGGCGGGTAAGCACAGATACGCAGTATTTT. It yields the protein CASSPWRVSTDTQYF.

This chain joins TRBV6-6 and TRBJ2-7; D not certain. Between the trimmed V and J ends, which lost 6 bases and 0 bases, there was a span of 6 bases. The CDR3 contains 12 residues. Germline CDR1 MNHNY, CDR2 SVGAGI (reference sequence). The DNA of the CDR3 is TGTGCCAGCAGCCCAGGCTCCTACGAGCAGTACTTC. Its protein is CASSPGSYEQYF.

The gene calls are TRBV7-8 and TRBJ2-3; 10 nucleotides align to TRBD2. With 5 bases clipped from V and 6 bases from J, the junction kept 8 bases outside the gene matches. Germline values: CDR1 SGHVS, CDR2 FQNEAQ. This CDR3 contains 15 residues. The CDR3 nucleotides are TGTGCCAGCAGCCCGCCTAGCGGGAGTGCGGATACGCAGTATTTT. It yields the protein CASSPPSGSADTQYF.

The V and J genes are TRBV9 and TRBJ1-2; 7 bases line up with TRBD1. CDR3 length: 14 residues. V lost 3 bases and J lost 4; bases outside the gene matches: 6. CDR1 is SGDLS and CDR2 is YYNGEE in the germline V gene. In DNA, the CDR3 is TGTGCCAGCAGCGCCTCGACAGGGTCCTATGGCTACACCTTC. This translates into CASSASTGSYGYTF. The variable domain in full, completed from reference TRBV9 and TRBJ1-2, reads DSGVTQTPKHLITATGQRVTLRCSPRSGDLSVYWYQQSLDQGLQFLIQYYNGEERAKGNILERFSAQQFPDLHSELNLSSLELGDSALYFCASSASTGSYGYTFGSGTRLTVV.